This T cell receptor beta chain was documented in a study of blood T cell repertoires in COVID-19. Study-wide background: The study drew acute and convalescent COVID-19 samples from the United States, Italy and Spain. From T cells, B-cell-depleted T cells, or PBMCs came the material, which was cDNA or gDNA.

Assay: immunoSEQ multiplex PCR; the TCRdb copy retains only in-frame clones and omits some. The data hold 140,000 or so clones, with about 79% observed a single time. Losses at the gene ends were 7 bases for V and 1 base for J; bases not matched to a gene: 8. This CDR3 comprises 16 residues. Germline V gene sequence: CDR1 LNHDA, CDR2 SQIVND (reference sequence). V and J are TRBV19 and TRBJ1-5, with 9 bases that match TRBD1. The sample was peripheral blood. This TCR derives from a man in his 60s with active or convalescent COVID-19. As DNA, the CDR3 is TGTGCCAGTATCGGCGGGGACAGGGTGAGCAATCAGCCCCAGCATTTT. Translation: CASIGGDRVSNQPQHF. The full variable domain, its missing parts supplied by reference TRBV19 and TRBJ1-5, is DGGITQSPKYLFRKEGQNVTLSCEQNLNHDAMYWYRQDPGQGLRLIYYSQIVNDFQKGDIAEGYSVSREKKESFPLTVTSAQKNPTAFYLCASIGGDRVSNQPQHFGDGTRLSIL.